This TCR beta chain was captured in a study of blood T cell repertoires in COVID-19. Germline V gives CDR1 KGHSH, CDR2 LQKENI. The CDR3 covers 14 residues. V was clipped by 3 bases and J by 6 bases; unmatched bases: 4. Per the study methods: Amplification of reference gene primers provided the estimated nucleated cell counts. The data were produced by immunoSEQ multiplex PCR, yet TCRdb's version contains in-frame clones alone and is incomplete. That table supplies the V and J calls and clone size; D and trimming were determined from the DNA. There are roughly 110,000 clones in the sample; roughly 82% occur only once, and over 7.5% lies in the top ten.

The chain uses TRBV18 and TRBJ1-2; 10 bases align to TRBD1. This receptor was identified in a woman in her forties with acute or convalescent COVID-19. The sequenced sample consisted of peripheral blood. The CDR3 region has the DNA TGTGCCAGCTCACCTTCGACAGGGGGCGATGGCTACACCTTC. It encodes CASSPSTGGDGYTF.